These 27 T cell receptor beta chains share one sample of origin, sequenced in a study of T cell repertoires in cytomegalovirus infection. A single record per CDR3 protein comes from TCRdb applying MiXCR to the reads. Here the sample spans about 900,000 distinct CDR3 sequences, about a third being singletons. No antigens are known for them. The material sequenced was cultured CD8+ T cells from PBMCs, taken from culture after CMV antigen stimulation. These receptors all stem from a human donor in good health (CMV status not recorded). Some clones in this sample may be carry-over from other donors' samples.

With regard to this clonotype: A much larger clone differs by one base, so this may be a read error. This chain links TRBV18 with TRBJ2-7; the D call may be TRBD1 or TRBD2 (6 bases each). Per the germline V gene, CDR1 is KGHSH and CDR2 is LQKENI. The CDR3 extends over 14 amino acids. CDR3 sequence reads: CVSSPPQGRYEQYF. CDR3 in DNA: TGTGTCAGCTCACCACCCCAGGGGAGGTACGAGCAGTACTTC.

V gene TRBV6-5 combines with J gene TRBJ2-7; 10 bases are shared with TRBD1. The CDR3 loop spans 12 amino acids. The germline gives CDR1 MNHEY, CDR2 SVGAGI. CDR3 DNA sequence: TGTGTCAGCAGTACGACAGGGGGCAAGCAGTACGTC. Its translation: CVSSTTGGKQYV.

Notes on this clonotype: A much larger clone differs by one base, so this may be a read error. The rearrangement uses TRBV6-2 or TRBV6-3 and TRBJ1-2; D remains ambiguous. The CDR3 is 18 residues long. CDR1 MNHEY and CDR2 SVGEGT come from the germline V gene. The CDR3 here is CVSSYFLTGHQEGYGYTF. CDR3 nucleotide sequence: TGTGTCAGCAGTTACTTTTTGACCGGTCATCAGGAGGGCTATGGCTACACCTTC.

The rearrangement uses TRBV6-5 and TRBJ2-7; no firm D call. V was pared by 5 bases and J by 4 bases, with 9 bases between. The CDR3 runs to 12 residues. Looked up from germline, CDR1 is MNHEY and CDR2 is SVGAGI. DNA for the CDR3: TGTGCCAGCAGTCCCGACTTATACGAGCAGTACGTC. Translated: CASSPDLYEQYV.

V and J are TRBV7-3 and TRBJ2-3; tentative D call: TRBD2 (7 bases). V lost 5 bases and J lost 2, with 23 bases in between. In germline, CDR1 is SGHTA, CDR2 FQGTGA. The CDR3 covers 18 residues. The CDR3 here is CASSVGVGGPFSTDTQYF. Written as DNA, the CDR3 is TGTGCCAGCAGCGTAGGCGTGGGGGGGCCTTTCTCCACAGATACGCAGTATTTT.

This clonotype was recorded many times. The gene calls are TRBV7-8 and TRBJ2-3; 10 bases agree with TRBD1. Per germline, CDR1 SGHVS and CDR2 FQNEAQ. The CDR3 totals 18 residues. Unmatched junction bases numbered 14, after V lost 3 bases and J lost 5 bases. Here the CDR3 reads CASSLRKLGQGKLDTQYF. For the CDR3, the DNA is TGTGCCAGCAGCTTGCGAAAGCTGGGACAGGGGAAGTTAGATACGCAGTATTTT.

This clonotype was detected a few times. The rearrangement joins TRBV6-6 to TRBJ2-1; D is unclear. The V end was cut by 6 bases, the J end by 0 bases, with 15 bases between. CDR1 and CDR2 (germline): MNHNY, SVGAGI (reference sequence). This CDR3 has 16 amino acids. CDR3 sequence: CASSWAGRSSYNEQFF. In DNA, the CDR3 is TGTGCCAGCAGCTGGGCTGGCAGGAGCTCCTACAATGAGCAGTTCTTC.

The V and J genes are TRBV5-8 and TRBJ2-3; 9 positions agree with TRBD1. The CDR3 runs 15 residues. V shed 0 bases, J shed 1 base, and the junction held 0 bases outside the gene matches. Per the germline V gene, CDR1 is SGHTS and CDR2 is YDEGEE. The CDR3 nucleotides read TGTGCCAGCAGCTTGGACAGGGGGCGCACAGATACGCAGTATTTT. Protein: CASSLDRGRTDTQYF.

At least ten counts were recorded for this clonotype. This chain links TRBV7-6 with TRBJ1-4, with a tentative D call TRBD1 (6 bases). Between the trimmed V and J ends, which lost 1 base and 8 bases, there was a span of 11 bases. The length of the CDR3 is 14 residues. Germline V gene sequence: CDR1 SGHVS, CDR2 FNYEAQ. CDR3 loop: CASSLGAGAEKLFF. DNA for the CDR3: TGTGCCAGCAGCTTAGGGGCAGGGGCCGAAAAACTGTTTTTT. Looking up the rest from reference TRBV7-6 and TRBJ1-4 gives the full variable domain: GAGVSQSPRYKVTKRGQDVALRCDPISGHVSLYWYRQALGQGPEFLTYFNYEAQQDKSGLPNDRFSAERPEGSISTLTIQRTEQRDSAMYRCASSLGAGAEKLFFGSGTQLSVL.

The gene calls are TRBV10-3 and TRBJ1-1; no firm D call. Looked up from germline, CDR1 is ENHRY and CDR2 is SYGVKD. The CDR3 length is 15 residues. Trimming left V 1 base short and J 0 bases short, with 9 bases between. The chain's CDR3 is CAISEFWEMNTEAFF. CDR3 in DNA: TGTGCCATCAGTGAGTTCTGGGAGATGAACACTGAAGCTTTCTTT.

This clonotype was detected only a few times. The J gene is TRBJ2-2, the V gene TRBV7-6, with D possibly matching TRBD2 (6 bases). Germline V gene data show CDR1 as SGHVS and CDR2 as FNYEAQ. The CDR3 consists of 16 residues. V gave up 1 base and J gave up 3 bases, with 12 bases separating them. The DNA for the CDR3 is TGTGCCAGCAGCTTAGTTTCCGGGGAGGACACCGGGGAGCTGTTTTTT. Translating gives CASSLVSGEDTGELFF.

The V call is TRBV20-1, the J call TRBJ1-2; 9 nucleotides match TRBD1. V shed 3 bases, J shed 7 bases, and the junction held 9 bases outside the gene matches. The CDR3 extends over 14 amino acids. In germline, CDR1 is DFQATT, CDR2 SNEGSKA (reference sequence). The CDR3 loop is CSARSGQGRSGYTF. The CDR3 coding sequence is TGCAGTGCTAGGTCGGGACAGGGAAGGAGTGGCTACACCTTC.

The J gene is TRBJ2-2, the V gene TRBV25-1, with a weak D call TRBD1 (6 bases). CDR3 length: 18 amino acids. Germline assignment: CDR1 MGHDK and CDR2 SYGVNS. V lost 1 base to trimming and J lost 5 bases, with 20 bases between them. The CDR3 region is CASSEFKRGHLVTGELFF. The CDR3 nucleotides are TGTGCCAGCAGTGAATTCAAGAGGGGACACTTAGTGACCGGGGAGCTGTTTTTT.

Regarding this clonotype: At one of its ends the junction is not consistent with the germline gene, which may arise from a read error. The rearrangement joins TRBV7-9 to TRBJ1-1, with TRBD1 as a possible D gene (6 bases). The CDR3 has 15 residues. From germline, CDR1 is SEHNR and CDR2 FQNEAQ (reference sequence). The CDR3 DNA reads TGTGTCAGCAGCTTAGCTCAAGGGGGGCGTACTGAAGCTTTCTTT. It encodes CVSSLAQGGRTEAFF.

This clonotype has more than one count but fewer than ten. The rearrangement links TRBV27 to TRBJ1-1, with D unresolved. There are 15 residues in the CDR3. The V end was cut by 4 bases, the J end by 1 base, with 13 bases between. The germline V gene has CDR1 MNHEY and CDR2 SMNVEV (reference sequence). The CDR3 region has the DNA TGTGCCAGCAGTTCCACGAGGAAGGCGAACACTGAAGCTTTCTTT. It is translated as CASSSTRKANTEAFF.

This chain joins TRBV6-5 and TRBJ1-2; D possibly corresponds to TRBD1 (6 bases). The CDR3 loop spans 15 amino acids. The V gene's germline CDR1 is MNHEY and CDR2 SVGAGI. Trimming took 0 bases from V and 6 from J, leaving 14 bases between them. CDR3 bases: TGTGCCAGCAGTTACTCGTTACAGGGCGCGGATGGCTACACCTTC. It translates to CASSYSLQGADGYTF.

This clonotype has only a few counts. The rearrangement uses TRBV19 and TRBJ2-1; 8 nucleotides match TRBD2. Germline V gene lookup returns CDR1 LNHDA and CDR2 SQIVND (reference sequence). CDR3 length equals 15 residues. Losses at the gene ends were 6 bases for V and 3 bases for J; bases not matched to a gene: 7. CDR3 loop: CASRNGGGNYNEQFF. CDR3 nucleotide sequence: TGTGCCAGTAGGAATGGCGGGGGGAACTACAATGAGCAGTTCTTC.

In its sample, this clonotype was seen a few times. The J gene is TRBJ1-2, the V gene TRBV9; D may be TRBD1 (6 bases). The V end lost 4 bases, the J end lost 5 bases, and 15 bases lay between the germline ends. This CDR3 spans 14 amino acids. The germline gives CDR1 SGDLS, CDR2 YYNGEE. The CDR3 nucleotides read TGTGCCAGCAGCCCTTGGGACAAGGAGTATGGCTACACCTTC. This encodes CASSPWDKEYGYTF.

This clonotype was detected only a few times. The chain recombines TRBV19 with TRBJ2-1; TRBD2 might be the D (6 bases). In germline, CDR1 is LNHDA, CDR2 SQIVND (reference sequence). The CDR3 sequence is 16 residues long. Trimming shortened V by 6 bases and J by 5 bases, and 20 bases separated the two germline ends. This chain's CDR3 is CASRETGWRGHNEQFF. The CDR3 DNA follows: TGTGCCAGTAGGGAAACCGGGTGGAGGGGCCACAATGAGCAGTTCTTC.

This clonotype was seen ten or more times. The chain combines TRBV7-6 with TRBJ1-1; maybe TRBD1 (6 bases). Germline V gives CDR1 SGHVS, CDR2 FNYEAQ. The CDR3 is 16 amino acids. V lost 5 bases and J lost 1, with 17 bases in between. The CDR3 protein is CASSPWQGGGNTEAFF. CDR3 DNA sequence: TGTGCCAGCAGCCCATGGCAGGGAGGGGGGAACACTGAAGCTTTCTTT.

Concerning this clonotype: A much larger clonotype is one base distant, so this may be a read error. CDR3 DNA sequence: TGTGTCAGCAGCCCAGGGACAGGAGCTTTCTTT. Its translation: CVSSPGTGAFF. The chain couples TRBV7-2 to TRBJ1-1; 8 nucleotides match TRBD1. Germline V gives CDR1 SGHTA, CDR2 FQGNSA. This CDR3 is 11 amino acids long.

This clonotype was observed a handful of times. The chain employs TRBV7-9 and TRBJ2-5, with TRBD1 identical over 9 bases. The germline CDR1 and CDR2 sequences are SEHNR and FQNEAQ (reference sequence). This CDR3 comprises 15 residues. V lost 5 bases and J lost 5; bases outside the gene matches: 9. The CDR3 nucleotides are TGTGCCAGCAGCCCCCGGGACAGGGAGGCGGAGACCCAGTACTTC. This translates into CASSPRDREAETQYF.

Only a few counts were recorded for this clonotype. The chain is built from TRBV4-1 and TRBJ1-1; no reliable D call. The germline V gene has CDR1 MGHRA and CDR2 YSYEKL. Trimming took off 0 bases at V and 3 bases at J, with 8 bases between the two ends. The CDR3 runs 14 residues. CDR3 amino acids: CASSQDEGYTEAFF. In DNA, the CDR3 is TGCGCCAGCAGCCAAGACGAAGGGTACACTGAAGCTTTCTTT.

This clonotype was picked up a small number of times. This chain joins TRBV12-5 and TRBJ2-3; D ambiguous. Germline CDR1 and CDR2: LGHNT and FRNRAP. CDR3 length: 13 residues. Between the trimmed V and J ends, which lost 2 bases and 0 bases, there was a span of 3 bases. The CDR3 DNA follows: TGTGCTAGTGGTTTGTTGAGCACAGATACGCAGTATTTT. Residues: CASGLLSTDTQYF.

V and J are TRBV28 and TRBJ2-5, with 7 bases lining up with TRBD1. The length of the CDR3 is 14 residues. The trim removed 6 bases at V and 2 bases at J, leaving 6 bases unmatched. The germline V gene has CDR1 MDHEN and CDR2 SYDVKM. CDR3 sequence (DNA): TGTGCCAGCAGCAAAACAGGGGTTCAAGAGACCCAGTACTTC. It codes for CASSKTGVQETQYF.

This clonotype was counted at least ten times. The J gene is TRBJ1-3, the V gene TRBV7-6; D is unclear. CDR1 and CDR2 (germline): SGHVS, FNYEAQ. The CDR3 has 14 residues. V lost 8 bases and J 2 bases, leaving 13 bases between the germline ends. CDR3 DNA sequence: TGTGCCAGCGGCGAGGTGCTCCCTGGAAACACCATATATTTT. Translated: CASGEVLPGNTIYF.

This rearrangement joins TRBV20-1 to TRBJ2-7; D perhaps matches TRBD1 (5 bases). The CDR3 covers 10 residues. The V and J ends lost 3 bases and 10 bases respectively, with 10 bases between them. The germline CDR1 and CDR2 sequences are DFQATT and SNEGSKA (reference sequence). CDR3 in amino acids: CSASRQLQYV. CDR3 sequence (DNA): TGCAGTGCTAGCCGACAGCTACAGTACGTC.